The sequence of this T cell receptor beta chain was determined in a study of blood T cell repertoires in COVID-19. Using immunoSEQ multiplex PCR, the repertoire was profiled, and TCRdb retains in-frame clones only, with some absent. The sample lists under 250,000 clones; approximately 77% were seen once. Germline CDR1 and CDR2: LGHDT and YNNKEL (reference sequence). The CDR3 length is 18 residues. Between the trimmed V and J ends, which lost 1 base and 2 bases, there was a span of 18 bases. What was sequenced was peripheral blood. V is TRBV3-1 (or the pseudogene TRBV3-2) and J is TRBJ1-3; D might be TRBD1 (5 bases). This clonotype was sampled from a woman aged 80 or over with acute or convalescent COVID-19. The CDR3 loop reads CASSQGFRGGKAGNTIYF. CDR3 nucleotide sequence: TGTGCCAGCAGCCAAGGCTTTCGGGGGGGGAAGGCTGGAAACACCATATATTTT.